Listed below are T cell receptor beta chains from one sample, sequenced in a study of cytomegalovirus exposure and HLA in healthy donors. Sequencing used immunoSEQ multiplex PCR; TCRdb keeps in-frame clones, though not all of them. Of some 150,000 clones listed, roughly 70% were seen once; the top ten hold approximately 4%. The sequenced sample was PBMCs. The receptors shown here come from a man aged 50 to 60 in good health and CMV-seropositive. The CDR3 runs from the conserved cysteine through the conserved F or W. The D gene is left open where the match is weak. The size of a clone is reported for some rows only, either as once, few or many, or as a class for expanded clones.

cdr3_aa: CASSAEGNTEAFF
cdr3_nt: TGTGCCAGTAGCGCGGAGGGGAACACTGAAGCTTTCTTT
v_call: TRBV19
d_call: NA
j_call: TRBJ1-1
clone_size: NA

cdr3_aa: CASSLGLAGDGETQYF
cdr3_nt: TGTGCCAGCAGCTTGGGACTAGCGGGAGACGGGGAGACCCAGTACTTC
v_call: TRBV7-9
d_call: TRBD2
j_call: TRBJ2-5
clone_size: NA

cdr3_aa: CASSSRAGGVSNQPQHF
cdr3_nt: TGTGCCAGCAGCTCCAGGGCAGGGGGAGTTAGCAATCAGCCCCAGCATTTT
v_call: TRBV13
d_call: TRBD1
j_call: TRBJ1-5
clone_size: NA

cdr3_aa: CASSPRDRLTNTEAFF
cdr3_nt: TGTGCCAGCAGTCCCCGGGACAGACTTACTAACACTGAAGCTTTCTTT
v_call: TRBV27
d_call: TRBD1
j_call: TRBJ1-1
clone_size: NA

cdr3_aa: CASGGDATNEKLFF
cdr3_nt: TGCGCCAGCGGGGGGGATGCAACTAATGAAAAACTGTTTTTT
v_call: TRBV4-1
d_call: NA
j_call: TRBJ1-4
clone_size: NA

cdr3_aa: CSVGTSGTYSYNEQFF
cdr3_nt: TGCAGCGTTGGGACTAGCGGGACTTACTCCTACAATGAGCAGTTCTTC
v_call: TRBV29-1
d_call: TRBD2
j_call: TRBJ2-1
clone_size: once

cdr3_aa: CASSQEFGGADTQYF
cdr3_nt: TGTGCCAGCAGCCAAGAATTCGGGGGGGCAGATACGCAGTATTTT
v_call: TRBV14
d_call: TRBD2
j_call: TRBJ2-3
clone_size: NA

cdr3_aa: CASSKTGTASYSNQPQHF
cdr3_nt: TGTGCCAGCAGCAAGACCGGGACTGCGAGTTATAGCAATCAGCCCCAGCATTTT
v_call: TRBV21-1
d_call: NA
j_call: TRBJ1-5
clone_size: few

cdr3_aa: CASSLAVQPLQGYTF
cdr3_nt: TGTGCCAGCAGCTTGGCCGTACAGCCCCTACAAGGCTACACCTTC
v_call: TRBV5-6
d_call: NA
j_call: TRBJ1-2
clone_size: few

cdr3_aa: CASSQELAGAGANVLTF
cdr3_nt: TGCGCCAGCAGCCAAGAACTAGCGGGAGCTGGGGCCAACGTCCTGACTTTC
v_call: TRBV4-3
d_call: TRBD2
j_call: TRBJ2-6
clone_size: NA

cdr3_aa: CASREYRDRARNGYTF
cdr3_nt: TGTGCCAGCAGAGAATACCGGGACAGGGCGCGAAATGGCTACACCTTC
v_call: TRBV6-1
d_call: TRBD1
j_call: TRBJ1-2
clone_size: NA

cdr3_aa: CASSLGGASSGNTIYF
cdr3_nt: TGCGCCAGCAGCTTGGGGGGCGCCAGCTCTGGAAACACCATATATTTT
v_call: TRBV5-1
d_call: NA
j_call: TRBJ1-3
clone_size: NA

cdr3_aa: CASSLQVDQPQHF
cdr3_nt: TGTGCCAGCAGCCTACAGGTAGATCAGCCCCAGCATTTT
v_call: TRBV7-9
d_call: NA
j_call: TRBJ1-5
clone_size: few

cdr3_aa: CSVDRGGTGELFF
cdr3_nt: TGCAGCGTGGACAGGGGAGGCACCGGGGAGCTGTTTTTT
v_call: TRBV29-1
d_call: TRBD1
j_call: TRBJ2-2
clone_size: NA

cdr3_aa: CASSQDLSAGSNYGYTF
cdr3_nt: TGTGCCAGCAGCCAAGATCTTTCGGCAGGGTCTAACTATGGCTACACCTTC
v_call: TRBV4-2
d_call: NA
j_call: TRBJ1-2
clone_size: NA

cdr3_aa: CATSRDRGQPQHF
cdr3_nt: TGTGCCACCAGCAGAGATCGGGGTCAGCCCCAGCATTTT
v_call: TRBV15
d_call: NA
j_call: TRBJ1-5
clone_size: many

cdr3_aa: CASSVSQVSYEQYF
cdr3_nt: TGTGCCAGCAGCGTAAGTCAGGTATCCTACGAGCAGTACTTC
v_call: TRBV9
d_call: NA
j_call: TRBJ2-7
clone_size: once

cdr3_aa: CAISPSGRVGEQFF
cdr3_nt: TGTGCCATCAGCCCTAGCGGGAGGGTTGGTGAGCAGTTCTTC
v_call: TRBV10-3
d_call: TRBD2
j_call: TRBJ2-1
clone_size: NA

cdr3_aa: CASSLGLEAFF
cdr3_nt: TGTGCCAGCAGCCTGGGACTTGAAGCTTTCTTT
v_call: TRBV4-2
d_call: NA
j_call: TRBJ1-1
clone_size: few

cdr3_aa: CAISEGTGKPYEQYF
cdr3_nt: TGTGCCATCAGTGAAGGGACAGGGAAACCCTACGAGCAGTACTTC
v_call: TRBV10-3
d_call: TRBD1
j_call: TRBJ2-7
clone_size: NA

cdr3_aa: CASNRGTSGNNEQFF
cdr3_nt: TGTGCCAGCAATAGAGGGACTAGCGGGAACAATGAGCAGTTCTTC
v_call: TRBV6-5
d_call: TRBD2
j_call: TRBJ2-1
clone_size: NA

cdr3_aa: CASSRTGLDGYTF
cdr3_nt: TGTGCCAGTAGCAGGACAGGGCTCGATGGCTACACCTTC
v_call: TRBV19
d_call: TRBD1
j_call: TRBJ1-2
clone_size: NA

cdr3_aa: CASSLLTRTSGSTDTQYF
cdr3_nt: TGTGCCAGCTCACTCCTCACCCGGACTAGCGGGAGCACAGATACGCAGTATTTT
v_call: TRBV18
d_call: TRBD2
j_call: TRBJ2-3
clone_size: NA

cdr3_aa: CASSYARHPRGYTF
cdr3_nt: TGTGCCAGCAGTTACGCCCGACACCCCAGGGGCTACACCTTC
v_call: TRBV6-5
d_call: NA
j_call: TRBJ1-2
clone_size: NA

cdr3_aa: CASSSQPLGNQPQHF
cdr3_nt: TGTGCCAGTAGTTCACAGCCCTTGGGCAATCAGCCCCAGCATTTT
v_call: TRBV19
d_call: NA
j_call: TRBJ1-5
clone_size: NA

cdr3_aa: CASSFPGQPGPNF
cdr3_nt: TGTGCCAGCAGCTTCCCGGGACAGCCGGGCCCTAACTTC
v_call: TRBV9
d_call: TRBD1
j_call: TRBJ2-7
clone_size: few

cdr3_aa: CASSSNRGNTDTQYF
cdr3_nt: TGTGCCAGCAGCTCGAACAGGGGTAACACAGATACGCAGTATTTT
v_call: TRBV7-2
d_call: TRBD1
j_call: TRBJ2-3
clone_size: NA

cdr3_aa: CASSSLKAAFF
cdr3_nt: TGTGCCAGTAGTTCCCTAAAAGCAGCTTTCTTT
v_call: TRBV19
d_call: NA
j_call: TRBJ1-1
clone_size: NA

cdr3_aa: CSVVRTASGTAGTFF
cdr3_nt: TGCAGCGTTGTCCGGACCGCCTCCGGGACAGCAGGAACTTTCTTT
v_call: TRBV29-1
d_call: TRBD1
j_call: TRBJ1-1
clone_size: NA

cdr3_aa: CASRQGIEETQYF
cdr3_nt: TGTGCCAGCAGACAGGGGATTGAGGAGACCCAGTACTTC
v_call: TRBV25-1
d_call: TRBD1
j_call: TRBJ2-5
clone_size: NA

cdr3_aa: CASSQDPGQMNTEAFF
cdr3_nt: TGCGCCAGCAGCCAAGATCCGGGACAGATGAACACTGAAGCTTTCTTT
v_call: TRBV4-3
d_call: TRBD1
j_call: TRBJ1-1
clone_size: NA

cdr3_aa: CASSPPGNEQFF
cdr3_nt: TGTGCCAGCAGCCCACCCGGGAATGAGCAGTTCTTC
v_call: TRBV5-4
d_call: NA
j_call: TRBJ2-1
clone_size: NA

cdr3_aa: CASSLGGKNRAYEQYF
cdr3_nt: TGTGCCAGCAGCTTAGGTGGTAAGAATAGAGCCTACGAGCAGTACTTC
v_call: TRBV7-8
d_call: NA
j_call: TRBJ2-7
clone_size: NA

cdr3_aa: CASSLARASVNEKLFF
cdr3_nt: TGTGCCAGCAGCTTAGCGCGGGCGTCAGTTAATGAAAAACTGTTTTTT
v_call: TRBV7-9
d_call: NA
j_call: TRBJ1-4
clone_size: NA

cdr3_aa: CASSSPGQAGGVEQYF
cdr3_nt: TGTGCCAGCAGTTCCCCCGGCCAAGCGGGAGGGGTCGAGCAGTACTTC
v_call: TRBV28
d_call: TRBD2
j_call: TRBJ2-7
clone_size: once

cdr3_aa: CASGSGTGGFDYEQYF
cdr3_nt: TGCGCCAGCGGCTCCGGGACAGGGGGATTCGACTACGAGCAGTACTTC
v_call: TRBV5-1
d_call: TRBD1
j_call: TRBJ2-7
clone_size: NA

cdr3_aa: CASSSPRDSSYEQYF
cdr3_nt: TGTGCCAGTAGTTCCCCTCGAGACAGCTCCTACGAGCAGTACTTC
v_call: TRBV19
d_call: NA
j_call: TRBJ2-7
clone_size: NA

cdr3_aa: CASSSSSPGAYEQYF
cdr3_nt: TGTGCCAGCAGTTCCTCTAGCCCAGGGGCCTACGAGCAGTACTTC
v_call: TRBV6-5
d_call: NA
j_call: TRBJ2-7
clone_size: NA

cdr3_aa: CASTRQGGNTEAFF
cdr3_nt: TGTGCCAGCACCCGACAGGGAGGGAACACTGAAGCTTTCTTT
v_call: TRBV6-1
d_call: TRBD1
j_call: TRBJ1-1
clone_size: NA

cdr3_aa: CASSSDRGLWEAFF
cdr3_nt: TGTGCCAGCAGCTCGGACAGGGGGCTATGGGAAGCTTTCTTT
v_call: TRBV7-9
d_call: TRBD1
j_call: TRBJ1-1
clone_size: NA

cdr3_aa: CASSFVGGEKLFF
cdr3_nt: TGTGCCAGCAGTTTCGTGGGGGGTGAAAAACTGTTTTTT
v_call: TRBV27
d_call: NA
j_call: TRBJ1-4
clone_size: NA

cdr3_aa: CASSWTGTGAEAFF
cdr3_nt: TGTGCCAGCAGCTGGACAGGGACCGGCGCTGAAGCTTTCTTT
v_call: TRBV5-4
d_call: TRBD1
j_call: TRBJ1-1
clone_size: NA

cdr3_aa: CASSPGDRAYEKLFF
cdr3_nt: TGTGCCAGCAGCCCGGGAGACAGGGCCTACGAAAAACTGTTTTTT
v_call: TRBV5-8
d_call: TRBD1
j_call: TRBJ1-4
clone_size: once